This T cell receptor (beta chain) was recovered during a study of cytomegalovirus exposure and HLA in healthy donors. Across the study: The 100 to 150 validation repertoires matched the approximately 700 first-cohort repertoires in platform, a later analysis reported. Study conclusions and caveats: As confirmed in vitro, a few CMV-associated chains were specific for CMV antigens. Subsequent analysis found a tendency for first-cohort TCR clusters to co-occur within the 120 or so validation repertoires.

Some clones are missing from TCRdb's copy, which holds only in-frame ones; the method was immunoSEQ multiplex PCR. The sample lists more than 80,000 clones; 88% were seen once. On this clone itself: As yet, its antigen is unknown.

CDR1 SQVTM and CDR2 ANQGSEA come from the germline V gene. The length of the CDR3 is 15 residues. The V gene lost 4 bases and the J gene lost 0 bases, with 12 bases spanning the gap. The sequencing input was PBMCs. The origin of this receptor is a woman aged 18-29 years in good health and CMV-seropositive. V gene TRBV29-1 combines with J gene TRBJ2-2; a possible D gene is TRBD1 (5 bases). The CDR3 here is CSVASGPANTGELFF. The CDR3 coding sequence is TGCAGCGTTGCTTCAGGGCCTGCGAACACCGGGGAGCTGTTTTTT.